These 17 T cell receptor beta chains came from one sample sequenced in a study of blood T cell repertoires in COVID-19 (TCRdb year 2020). Library construction relied on the immunoSEQ multiplex PCR assay. Drawn from immuneACCESS, this table holds only the in-frame rearrangements with V and J called that TCRdb kept. Clones are partly lost; checked studies trace under half to an unresolved V gene and leave the rest unexplained. The sample profile shows more than 150,000 clones; approximately 83% of them were found once. Of the sample, around 13% is held by the ten largest clones. Sequencing was performed on PBMCs or T cells enriched from blood (not recorded which). The receptors here all came from a woman aged 55-70 years who had recovered from COVID-19.

The V and J genes are TRBV5-1 and TRBJ2-3; 11 bases line up with TRBD2. The CDR3 is 16 residues long. Germline CDR1 is SGHRS and CDR2 is YFSETQ. V was clipped by 0 bases and J by 1 base; unmatched bases: 1. The CDR3 DNA sequence: TGCGCCAGCAGCTTGGTACTAGCGGGAGGCACAGATACGCAGTATTTT. Translation gives CASSLVLAGGTDTQYF.

V is TRBV30 and J is TRBJ2-7, with D possibly TRBD2 on 6 matching bases. Germline V gene lookup returns CDR1 GTSNPN and CDR2 SVGIG (reference sequence). Trimming left V 0 bases short and J 7 bases short, with 10 bases between. The CDR3 runs 12 residues. CDR3 protein: CAWSVRAGEQYF. The CDR3 DNA reads as TGTGCCTGGAGTGTTAGGGCGGGGGAGCAGTACTTC.

The chain has TRBV5-1 and TRBJ1-4; possible D gene TRBD1, 5 bases. The germline V gene has CDR1 SGHRS and CDR2 YFSETQ. Trimming pared 0 bases from V and 7 bases from J, leaving 13 bases between. This CDR3 region has 15 residues. The CDR3 DNA is TGCGCCAGCAGCTTGGAAGGGGCGGGGAGTGAAAAACTGTTTTTT. Amino acids: CASSLEGAGSEKLFF.

This chain uses TRBV7-9 with TRBJ2-1; the match to TRBD1 covers 11 bases. This CDR3 is built from 14 residues. V shed 2 bases and J 8 bases; nucleotides not matched to a gene: 2. Per the germline V gene, CDR1 is SEHNR and CDR2 is FQNEAQ (reference sequence). CDR3 bases: TGTGCCAGCAGCTTACTGGGACAGGGGGATGAGCAGTTCTTC. Residues: CASSLLGQGDEQFF.

This clone has just a few counts. The rearrangement joins TRBV10-3 to TRBJ2-1; D possibly corresponds to TRBD2 (6 bases). This CDR3 has 14 residues. From germline, CDR1 is ENHRY and CDR2 SYGVKD. Trimming removed 3 bases from V and 7 bases from J, with 13 bases in between. The CDR3 is CAISDHGGMNEQFF. CDR3 nucleotides: TGTGCCATCAGTGACCATGGAGGGATGAATGAGCAGTTCTTC.

The CDR3 is CASRSDASQAFF. Written as DNA, the CDR3 is TGTGCCAGCAGGAGTGATGCGTCGCAAGCTTTCTTT. The chain employs TRBV7-9 and TRBJ1-1; unclear D gene. Germline-derived CDR1 and CDR2 are SEHNR and FQNEAQ (reference sequence). Trimming removed 6 bases from V and 9 bases from J, with 14 bases in between. The CDR3 spans 12 residues.

This clone was observed a single time. The sample carries other DNA sequences with the same CDR3. CDR3 DNA sequence: TGCAGCGTCGACCGGGACAGCACCTACAATGAGCAGTTCTTC. As protein: CSVDRDSTYNEQFF. V is TRBV29-1 and J is TRBJ2-1; 7 bases are a match to TRBD1. The germline V gene encodes CDR1 SQVTM and CDR2 ANQGSEA. Losses at the gene ends were 6 bases for V and 2 bases for J; bases not matched to a gene: 7. The CDR3 consists of 14 residues.

The rearrangement links TRBV9 to TRBJ2-1, with 7 bases identical to TRBD1. V lost 2 bases, J lost 7 bases, and 3 bases stayed unmatched. Per the germline V gene, CDR1 is SGDLS and CDR2 is YYNGEE. This CDR3 is built from 13 residues. For the CDR3, the DNA is TGTGCCAGCAGCGTGACAGGGACGAATGAGCAGTTCTTC. Its translation is CASSVTGTNEQFF.

The rearrangement uses TRBV29-1 and TRBJ2-5; TRBD2 matches 8 bases. The V and J ends lost 7 bases and 3 bases, in that order; junction bases with no gene match: 7. The CDR3 length is 13 residues. Germline assignment: CDR1 SQVTM and CDR2 ANQGSEA. In DNA form, the CDR3 reads TGCAGCGAAAGAGCGGGAGTGGAAGAGACCCAGTACTTC. Its translation: CSERAGVEETQYF.

V gene TRBV11-2 combines with J gene TRBJ2-1; TRBD2 aligns across 12 bases. Trimming took 3 bases from V and 9 from J; bases not matched to a gene: 6. From germline, CDR1 is SGHAT and CDR2 FQNNGV. The CDR3 covers 15 residues. The CDR3 DNA reads TGTGCCAGCAGCTTGACTAGCGGGAGAGTTGGTGAGCAGTTCTTC. Translated, it gives CASSLTSGRVGEQFF.

In its sample, this clone was seen a few times. The CDR3 region is CASSPRLAGGYANTGELFF. The CDR3 DNA reads as TGTGCCAGCAGCCCTAGACTAGCGGGGGGGTATGCGAACACCGGGGAGCTGTTTTTT. The chain employs TRBV7-9 and TRBJ2-2; TRBD2 matches at 14 bases. Germline V gives CDR1 SEHNR, CDR2 FQNEAQ (reference sequence). This CDR3 has 19 amino acids. J gave up 0 bases and V 5 bases, and 8 bases lay outside the gene matches.

This clone was seen a handful of times. The J gene is TRBJ1-5, the V gene TRBV30; D ambiguous. V shed 2 bases and J shed 5 bases, with 16 bases lying between them. CDR3 length equals 15 residues. Germline CDR1 reads GTSNPN; CDR2 reads SVGIG (reference sequence). CDR3 DNA sequence: TGTGCCTGGAGTCGTCAAGGGAGGGATTATCAGCCCCAGCATTTT. Amino acids: CAWSRQGRDYQPQHF.

V is TRBV4-1 and J is TRBJ1-6; no reliable D call. CDR1 is MGHRA and CDR2 is YSYEKL in the germline V gene. Trimming stripped 8 bases from V and 0 bases from J, with 20 bases between. There are 18 residues in the CDR3. The CDR3 loop is CASFGGRLGSSYNSPLHF. As DNA, the CDR3 is TGCGCCAGCTTCGGAGGAAGATTGGGAAGCTCCTATAATTCACCCCTCCACTTT.

The V call is TRBV7-2, the J call TRBJ2-7, with D perhaps matching TRBD2 (6 bases). V was shortened by 3 bases and J by 6 bases, with 9 bases between the two germline ends. The CDR3 runs 12 residues. Germline V lookup: CDR1 SGHTA, CDR2 FQGNSA. This CDR3 is CASSFQAGEQYF. The CDR3, as DNA: TGTGCCAGCAGCTTTCAAGCGGGCGAGCAGTACTTC.

V and J are TRBV6-5 and TRBJ1-1, with D hard to call. The CDR3 contains 13 residues. The germline V gene has CDR1 MNHEY and CDR2 SVGAGI. Trimming cost V 2 bases and J 11 bases, with 15 bases left between them. The CDR3: CASSYLRGMGAFF. In DNA form, the CDR3 reads TGTGCCAGCAGTTACCTGAGAGGGATGGGCGCTTTCTTT.

The J gene is TRBJ1-1, the V gene TRBV29-1; D might be TRBD1 (6 bases). CDR3 length: 12 amino acids. Germline lookup yields CDR1 SQVTM and CDR2 ANQGSEA. V was clipped by 4 bases and J by 5 bases, with 11 bases between them. CDR3 nucleotide sequence: TGCAGCGTTGCACAGGGCAGAACTGAAGCTTTCTTT. Its protein is CSVAQGRTEAFF. The whole variable domain, filled in from reference TRBV29-1 and TRBJ1-1, reads SAVISQKPSRDICQRGTSLTIQCQVDSQVTMMFWYRQQPGQSLTLIATANQGSEATYESGFVIDKFPISRPNLTFSTLTVSNMSPEDSSIYLCSVAQGRTEAFFGQGTRLTVV.

Only one count was recorded for this clone. The gene calls are TRBV9 and TRBJ2-4; 9 positions agree with TRBD1. Germline V gene sequence: CDR1 SGDLS, CDR2 YYNGEE. This CDR3 has 15 residues. V lost 4 bases, J lost 8 bases, and 10 bases stayed unmatched. Here the CDR3 DNA reads TGTGCCAGCAGCACCCATACGGGGGACAGGGACATTCAGTACTTC. Encoded protein: CASSTHTGDRDIQYF.